The 15 T cell receptor beta chains presented below share a single source sample, sequenced in a study of radiotherapy plus CTLA-4 blockade in lung cancer. Produced via immunoSEQ multiplex PCR; TCRdb's table is partial and in-frame only. Of more than 25,000 clones in the sample, less than 85% are singletons; the top ten hold around 7.7%. The sequencing here drew on peripheral blood, taken from a patient treated with radiotherapy plus ipilimumab. The receptors come from a human donor with non-small cell lung cancer who had stable disease on radiotherapy plus ipilimumab.

V and J are TRBV4-1 and TRBJ2-2; TRBD1 is a possible D gene (5 bases). This CDR3 contains 16 residues. The V gene's germline CDR1 is MGHRA and CDR2 YSYEKL. Trimming shortened V by 3 bases and J by 6 bases, and 17 bases separated the two germline ends. This CDR3 reads CASSQAHLVGAGELFF. The CDR3 DNA is TGCGCCAGCAGCCAGGCCCACTTAGTAGGGGCCGGGGAGCTGTTTTTT.

The chain is built from TRBV27 and TRBJ2-2, with TRBD2 identical over 13 bases. Germline CDR1 MNHEY, CDR2 SMNVEV (reference sequence). Unmatched junction bases numbered 2, after V lost 2 bases and J lost 5 bases. This CDR3 contains 16 residues. CDR3 bases: TGTGCCAGCAGTTTACTACTAGCGGGGGGGACCGGGGAGCTGTTTTTT. This encodes CASSLLLAGGTGELFF.

The gene calls are TRBV18 and TRBJ1-2; D is unresolved. Looked up from germline, CDR1 is KGHSH and CDR2 is LQKENI. This CDR3 contains 15 residues. V was clipped by 0 bases and J by 0 bases, with 8 bases between them. CDR3 bases: TGTGCCAGCTCACCACCGGCAGCTTCTAACTATGGCTACACCTTC. It encodes CASSPPAASNYGYTF.

This clone was observed a single time. V usage is TRBV5-1 and J usage is TRBJ2-1; no clear D gene. CDR1 is SGHRS and CDR2 is YFSETQ in the germline V gene. V was cut by 4 bases and J by 8 bases, with 19 bases left in between. This CDR3 is 15 amino acids long. In DNA form, the CDR3 reads TGCGCCAGCAGCGACTCCCACACGGTGATGGATGAGCAGTTCTTC. Residues: CASSDSHTVMDEQFF.

Only one count was recorded for this clone. The chain uses TRBV6-5 and TRBJ1-1; 10 nucleotides align to TRBD1. Germline V CDR1 and CDR2: MNHEY, SVGAGI. Trimming removed 2 bases from V and 7 bases from J; junction bases left unmatched: 4. The length of the CDR3 is 14 residues. Written as DNA, the CDR3 is TGTGCCAGCAGTTACCGGACAGGGGGAAATGAAGCTTTCTTT. This sequence encodes CASSYRTGGNEAFF.

V gene TRBV30 combines with J gene TRBJ2-1, with D possibly TRBD1 on 6 matching bases. This CDR3 has 14 residues. Trimming left V 0 bases short and J 10 bases short, with 16 bases between. Germline V gene sequence: CDR1 GTSNPN, CDR2 SVGIG (reference sequence). CDR3 amino acids: CAWSVRGQAPEQFF. DNA for the CDR3: TGTGCCTGGAGTGTAAGGGGACAAGCCCCCGAGCAGTTCTTC.

The gene calls are TRBV9 and TRBJ1-2; 7 positions agree with TRBD1. V shed 0 bases and J 5 bases; nucleotides not matched to a gene: 7. The CDR3 consists of 15 residues. From germline, CDR1 is SGDLS and CDR2 YYNGEE. This CDR3 reads CASSVETGMRYGYTF. The CDR3 DNA follows: TGTGCCAGCAGCGTAGAGACAGGGATGAGATATGGCTACACCTTC.

The gene calls are TRBV5-4 and TRBJ2-1; D unclear. This CDR3 is built from 14 residues. V dropped 2 bases and J dropped 0 bases, with 6 bases sitting between them. Looked up from germline, CDR1 is SGHNT and CDR2 is YYREEE (reference sequence). In DNA, the CDR3 is TGTGCCAGCAGCTTCAGGACCTCCTACAATGAGCAGTTCTTC. Its translation: CASSFRTSYNEQFF.

V gene TRBV2 combines with J gene TRBJ2-3, with 7 bases fitting TRBD1. Germline assignment: CDR1 SNHLY and CDR2 FYNNEI. The ends lost 5 bases at V and 6 bases at J; junction bases unmatched: 5. The CDR3 extends over 13 amino acids. The CDR3 sequence is CASSIQGTDTQYF. CDR3 in DNA: TGTGCCAGCAGTATACAGGGGACCGATACGCAGTATTTT.

The chain employs TRBV4-1 and TRBJ2-2, with a possible D match to TRBD1 (5 bases). The CDR3 has 13 residues. Trimming shortened V by 0 bases and J by 15 bases, and 14 bases separated the two germline ends. Germline CDR1 MGHRA, CDR2 YSYEKL. The CDR3 here is CASSQDRGRAMFF. DNA for the CDR3: TGCGCCAGCAGCCAAGATAGAGGCAGGGCGATGTTTTTT.

The chain employs TRBV19 and TRBJ1-1; D is possibly TRBD1 (5 bases). CDR3 length equals 16 residues. Deletions cut 2 bases from V and 3 bases from J, with 16 bases between. Per the germline V gene, CDR1 is LNHDA and CDR2 is SQIVND (reference sequence). The CDR3 sequence: CASSIYPGMMDTEAFF. CDR3 nucleotides: TGTGCCAGTAGTATATACCCAGGGATGATGGACACTGAAGCTTTCTTT. The full variable domain, its missing parts supplied by reference TRBV19 and TRBJ1-1, is DGGITQSPKYLFRKEGQNVTLSCEQNLNHDAMYWYRQDPGQGLRLIYYSQIVNDFQKGDIAEGYSVSREKKESFPLTVTSAQKNPTAFYLCASSIYPGMMDTEAFFGQGTRLTVV.

Concerning this clone itself: In this CDR3 the conserved last residue, phenylalanine or tryptophan, is missing, so a read error is likely. This chain joins TRBV19 and TRBJ1-6; D possibly corresponds to TRBD1 (6 bases). The CDR3 spans 17 residues. Trimming cost V 3 bases and J 10 bases, with 22 bases left between them. Germline CDR1 and CDR2: LNHDA and SQIVND (reference sequence). The CDR3 protein is CASSILERKRTESPLHL. The CDR3 DNA is TGTGCCAGTAGTATCTTGGAAAGGAAACGGACAGAGTCACCCCTCCACCTT.

This clone was detected once. In DNA form, the CDR3 reads TGTGCCAGCAGCATCCGGACAGGGGGCGATGGCTACACCTTC. Translating it yields CASSIRTGGDGYTF. The chain carries TRBV7-6 and TRBJ1-2; 11 nucleotides align to TRBD1. Germline CDR1 reads SGHVS; CDR2 reads FNYEAQ. Trimming cost V 5 bases and J 6 bases; bases outside gene matches: 5. The CDR3 consists of 14 residues.

The chain is built from TRBV7-9 and TRBJ1-5; TRBD1 matches at 9 bases. J gave up 7 bases and V 3 bases, and 10 bases lay outside the gene matches. There are 16 residues in the CDR3. Germline CDR1 and CDR2: SEHNR and FQNEAQ (reference sequence). The CDR3 DNA follows: TGTGCCAGCAGCTTTCGGCCGACAGGGGGTCCCCAGCCCCAGCATTTT. Translated: CASSFRPTGGPQPQHF.

The chain combines TRBV10-3 with TRBJ1-3, with no clear D. Germline CDR1 is ENHRY and CDR2 is SYGVKD. The V and J ends lost 4 bases and 4 bases respectively, with 11 bases between them. The CDR3 spans 14 residues. The CDR3 DNA reads TGTGCCATCAGTGTGACGGGAGAGGGAAACACCATATATTTT. Protein product: CAISVTGEGNTIYF.